These 31 T cell receptor beta chains were sequenced from one sample in a study of T cell responses to AZD1222 COVID-19 vaccine. Method: immunoSEQ multiplex PCR; TCRdb's copy keeps in-frame clones and lacks some. The profile covers 25,000 to 30,000 clones, with roughly 90% appearing a single time and around 8.9% taken by the ten largest. Sequenced here: peripheral blood, sampled 28 days after the second AZD1222 dose. These TCRs come from an adult who received the AZD1222 COVID-19 vaccine.

CDR3 sequence: CASSSTFTIYF. The CDR3 region has the DNA TGTGCCAGCAGCTCCACGTTCACCATATATTTT. The chain recombines TRBV5-8 with TRBJ1-3, with no clear D. The CDR3 length is 11 residues. Germline loops: CDR1 SGHTS, CDR2 YDEGEE. V lost 3 bases and J lost 9, with 7 bases in between. The variable domain in full, completed from reference TRBV5-8 and TRBJ1-3, reads EAGVTQSPTHLIKTRGQQATLRCSPISGHTSVYWYQQALGLGLQFLLWYDEGEERNRGNFPPRFSGRQFPNYSSELNVNALELEDSALYLCASSSTFTIYFGEGSWLTVV.

This chain joins TRBV28 and TRBJ2-7; 10 nucleotides match TRBD2. The junction had 13 bases not matched to a gene; V was cut back by 9 bases and J by 5 bases. CDR3 length: 15 amino acids. Germline CDR1 reads MDHEN; CDR2 reads SYDVKM. For the CDR3, the DNA is TGTGCCAGTCTTACTTCGACTAGCGGGTTCGACGAGCAGTACTTC. Residues: CASLTSTSGFDEQYF.

V is TRBV28 and J is TRBJ2-7, with TRBD2 matching 9 bases. V gave up 7 bases and J gave up 5 bases; unmatched junction bases: 9. CDR1 is MDHEN and CDR2 is SYDVKM in the germline V gene. The CDR3 covers 14 residues. The DNA for the CDR3 is TGTGCCAGCAAAAGTAGCGGGAGCCCCCACGAGCAGTACTTC. Encoded protein: CASKSSGSPHEQYF.

The chain has TRBV7-8 and TRBJ1-5; D gene uncertain. Germline lookup yields CDR1 SGHVS and CDR2 FQNEAQ. The CDR3 runs to 14 residues. Trimming pared 5 bases from V and 4 bases from J, leaving 12 bases between. CDR3 coding DNA: TGTGCCAGCAGCCCGCCCGAAAGAAATCAGCCCCAGCATTTT. Translating gives CASSPPERNQPQHF.

The genes are TRBV2 and TRBJ2-6; weak D call: TRBD1 (5 bases). Trimming stripped 3 bases from V and 2 bases from J, with 8 bases between. The CDR3 sequence is 15 residues long. Per germline, CDR1 SNHLY and CDR2 FYNNEI. In DNA form, the CDR3 reads TGTGCCAGCAGTGAGGGCAGGGCTGGGGCCAACGTCCTGACTTTC. Its translation is CASSEGRAGANVLTF.

The chain uses TRBV4-1 and TRBJ1-6; unclear D gene. This CDR3 comprises 15 residues. Trimming took 1 base from V and 6 from J, leaving 10 bases between them. Germline CDR1 MGHRA, CDR2 YSYEKL. CDR3 sequence (DNA): TGCGCCAGCAGCCAAGGGAGGGAAGCTAATTCACCCCTCCACTTT. Translated: CASSQGREANSPLHF.

The chain links TRBV11-3 to TRBJ2-1, with D perhaps TRBD1 or TRBD2 (5 bases each). Trimming took off 7 bases at V and 3 bases at J, with 10 bases between the two ends. The CDR3 contains 13 residues. Germline CDR1 is SGHNT and CDR2 is YENEEA. CDR3 residues: CASMRGVYNEQFF. CDR3 nucleotide sequence: TGTGCCAGCATGCGAGGGGTCTACAATGAGCAGTTCTTC.

V and J are TRBV7-3 and TRBJ2-2, with D uncertain. V was trimmed by 2 bases and J by 2 bases, leaving 6 bases between them. The CDR3 sequence is 14 residues long. CDR1 and CDR2 (germline): SGHTA, FQGTGA. CDR3 residues: CASSLGVNTGELFF. The CDR3 bases are TGTGCCAGCAGCTTAGGCGTAAACACCGGGGAGCTGTTTTTT.

CDR3 residues: CASSLVGADYGYTF. CDR3 nucleotide sequence: TGTGCCAGCAGCTTAGTAGGGGCGGACTATGGCTACACCTTC. The chain uses TRBV7-9 and TRBJ1-2, with D tentatively TRBD1 (5 bases). Germline V gene sequence: CDR1 SEHNR, CDR2 FQNEAQ (reference sequence). Trimming took 1 base from V and 3 from J, leaving 9 bases between them. This CDR3 spans 14 amino acids.

The V and J genes are TRBV7-3 and TRBJ2-7; 7 bases are shared with TRBD1. Germline V gives CDR1 SGHTA, CDR2 FQGTGA. With 2 bases clipped from V and 6 bases from J, the junction kept 10 bases outside the gene matches. The CDR3 sequence is 15 residues long. CDR3 region: CASSLYPTAGGEQYF. The CDR3 DNA follows: TGTGCCAGCAGCTTATACCCAACAGCAGGGGGCGAGCAGTACTTC. Full variable domain (remainder filled in from reference TRBV7-3 and TRBJ2-7): GAGVSQTPSNKVTEKGKYVELRCDPISGHTALYWYRQSLGQGPEFLIYFQGTGAADDSGLPNDRFFAVRPEGSVSTLKIQRTERGDSAVYLCASSLYPTAGGEQYFGPGTRLTVT.

V is TRBV30 and J is TRBJ2-7; a weak D match, TRBD2 (5 bases). The CDR3 is 11 amino acids. Germline assignment: CDR1 GTSNPN and CDR2 SVGIG (reference sequence). V dropped 1 base and J dropped 5 bases, with 6 bases sitting between them. In DNA, the CDR3 is TGTGCCTGGAGTGAGAGGGACGAGCAGTACTTC. It encodes CAWSERDEQYF.

This clone has a single count. The rearrangement joins TRBV11-3 to TRBJ2-1; 13 bases fit TRBD2. V trimming: 5 bases; J trimming: 0 bases; junction bases outside the gene matches: 10. The CDR3 sequence is 19 residues long. The germline CDR1 and CDR2 sequences are SGHNT and YENEEA. CDR3 amino acids: CASSGDGTSGVSSYNEQFF. In DNA, the CDR3 is TGTGCCAGCAGCGGGGATGGGACTAGCGGGGTTAGCTCCTACAATGAGCAGTTCTTC.

This chain links TRBV9 with TRBJ1-6; no definite D call. Germline CDR1 and CDR2: SGDLS and YYNGEE. The ends were cut back, 0 bases at V and 6 bases at J, with 7 bases in the middle. This CDR3 has 14 residues. The CDR3, as DNA: TGTGCCAGCAGCGTAGGGCGGTTTAATTCACCCCTCCACTTT. It yields the protein CASSVGRFNSPLHF. Supplemented by reference TRBV9 and TRBJ1-6, the full variable domain reads DSGVTQTPKHLITATGQRVTLRCSPRSGDLSVYWYQQSLDQGLQFLIQYYNGEERAKGNILERFSAQQFPDLHSELNLSSLELGDSALYFCASSVGRFNSPLHFGNGTRLTVT.

The chain couples TRBV9 to TRBJ2-2; D is undetermined. Trimming removed 0 bases at V and 4 bases at J, with 19 bases between. Germline CDR1 and CDR2: SGDLS and YYNGEE. CDR3 length: 18 residues. This CDR3 reads CASSVANRPSGSTGELFF. As DNA, the CDR3 is TGTGCCAGCAGCGTAGCCAATCGGCCGTCGGGCAGCACCGGGGAGCTGTTTTTT.

This rearrangement joins TRBV2 to TRBJ2-7; D may be TRBD2 (6 bases). The V gene's germline CDR1 is SNHLY and CDR2 FYNNEI. CDR3 length: 13 amino acids. V lost 2 bases and J lost 6, with 11 bases in between. This CDR3 reads CASSEIQEGEQYF. CDR3 DNA sequence: TGTGCCAGCAGTGAAATCCAGGAGGGCGAGCAGTACTTC.

J is TRBJ2-1 and V is TRBV30; TRBD1 matches 7 bases. V shed 0 bases and J 8 bases; nucleotides not matched to a gene: 10. CDR1 and CDR2 from the germline V gene are GTSNPN and SVGIG (reference sequence). The CDR3 loop spans 15 amino acids. DNA of the CDR3: TGTGCCTGGAGTGTTTGGGGACAGAATATTCATGAGCAGTTCTTC. Amino acid sequence: CAWSVWGQNIHEQFF.

The chain couples TRBV6-4 to TRBJ2-3; D is unclear. Trimming shortened V by 7 bases and J by 0 bases, and 11 bases separated the two germline ends. The CDR3 contains 14 residues. Germline CDR1 MRHNA, CDR2 SNTAGT. DNA of the CDR3: TGTGCCAGCAAGATAACTACCAGCACAGATACGCAGTATTTT. It specifies CASKITTSTDTQYF.

This clone has only a few counts. V and J are TRBV7-2 and TRBJ1-4, with TRBD1 matching 7 bases. There are 15 residues in the CDR3. The V segment lost 3 bases and the J segment 1 base; nucleotides outside the gene matches: 2. Looked up from germline, CDR1 is SGHTA and CDR2 is FQGNSA. CDR3 coding DNA: TGTGCCAGCAGCTTCAGGACAGGAACTAATGAAAAACTGTTTTTT. This codes for CASSFRTGTNEKLFF.

This clone has a single count. This chain connects TRBV19 to TRBJ2-1; TRBD1 matches at 10 bases. V lost 3 bases and J lost 6; bases outside the gene matches: 2. Germline CDR1 and CDR2: LNHDA and SQIVND (reference sequence). This CDR3 has 14 residues. In DNA, the CDR3 is TGTGCCAGTAGTATGGGGACAGGGGTCAATGAGCAGTTCTTC. This sequence encodes CASSMGTGVNEQFF.

The rearrangement joins TRBV27 to TRBJ1-1, with 7 bases fitting TRBD1. Per the germline V gene, CDR1 is MNHEY and CDR2 is SMNVEV (reference sequence). The CDR3 length is 15 residues. The ends lost 6 bases at V and 1 base at J; junction bases unmatched: 8. The CDR3 DNA follows: TGTGCCAGCAGACCTCCGGGACAGAGGAACACTGAAGCTTTCTTT. This gives the protein CASRPPGQRNTEAFF.

This clone was counted between two and nine times. The chain combines TRBV14 with TRBJ2-7; the match to TRBD2 covers 7 bases. Germline V lookup: CDR1 SGHDN, CDR2 FVKESK. CDR3 length: 18 amino acids. Germline trimming cut 0 bases from V and 3 bases from J; bases unmatched to any gene: 14. CDR3 nucleotides: TGTGCCAGCAGCCAAGAGAATGGATTGACTAGCAGGGTCTACGAGCAGTACTTC. This gives the protein CASSQENGLTSRVYEQYF.

This clone was recorded only once. The chain links TRBV19 to TRBJ2-1; no reliable D call. This CDR3 has 12 residues. Germline CDR1 is LNHDA and CDR2 is SQIVND (reference sequence). V was trimmed by 8 bases and J by 7 bases, leaving 12 bases between them. For the CDR3, the DNA is TGTGCCAGTTCCCGCCTTGAGAATGAGCAGTTCTTC. It specifies CASSRLENEQFF.

The chain joins TRBV28 to TRBJ1-1; TRBD1 matches at 8 bases. The CDR3 contains 18 residues. The trim removed 6 bases at V and 1 base at J, leaving 16 bases unmatched. Germline CDR1 is MDHEN and CDR2 is SYDVKM. The CDR3 DNA is TGTGCCAGCAGACAGCGCTCTAATCAGGGGGCTTGGAACACTGAAGCTTTCTTT. It translates to CASRQRSNQGAWNTEAFF.

The chain is built from TRBV2 and TRBJ2-7; possibly TRBD2 for D (5 bases). Per germline, CDR1 SNHLY and CDR2 FYNNEI. This CDR3 is 13 amino acids long. V shed 4 bases and J shed 2 bases, with 9 bases lying between them. CDR3 residues: CASSAGKPYEQYF. The CDR3 DNA follows: TGTGCCAGCAGTGCGGGGAAACCCTACGAGCAGTACTTC.

This clone was observed once. In DNA form, the CDR3 reads TGTGCCGGGTCTTGGGGCTACACCGGGGAGCTGTTTTTT. It codes for CAGSWGYTGELFF. The chain employs TRBV3-1 (or the pseudogene TRBV3-2) and TRBJ2-2; D is perhaps TRBD1 (5 bases). The V end lost 11 bases, the J end lost 3 bases, and 13 bases lay between the germline ends. This CDR3 region has 13 residues. Looked up from germline, CDR1 is LGHDT and CDR2 is YNNKEL (reference sequence).

CDR3 loop: CASSTGTGGEKLFF. Written as DNA, the CDR3 is TGTGCCAGCAGTACCGGGACAGGGGGTGAAAAACTGTTTTTT. V is TRBV7-9 and J is TRBJ1-4; the match to TRBD1 covers 11 bases. The trim removed 6 bases at V and 7 bases at J, leaving 4 bases unmatched. This CDR3 has 14 amino acids. Per the germline V gene, CDR1 is SEHNR and CDR2 is FQNEAQ (reference sequence).

The rearrangement links TRBV19 to TRBJ1-1; D is unclear. CDR3 length: 14 amino acids. Germline CDR1 is LNHDA and CDR2 is SQIVND (reference sequence). The V gene lost 7 bases and the J gene lost 5 bases, with 17 bases spanning the gap. The CDR3 DNA is TGTGCCAGTAATCCCGGCACCACCCTAACTGAAGCTTTCTTT. The encoded protein is CASNPGTTLTEAFF. The full variable domain, rest sourced from reference TRBV19 and TRBJ1-1, is DGGITQSPKYLFRKEGQNVTLSCEQNLNHDAMYWYRQDPGQGLRLIYYSQIVNDFQKGDIAEGYSVSREKKESFPLTVTSAQKNPTAFYLCASNPGTTLTEAFFGQGTRLTVV.

The sample holds a few counts of this clone. This sequence joins TRBV7-2 and TRBJ1-6; D might be TRBD1 (6 bases). V shed 5 bases and J shed 5 bases, with 16 bases lying between them. The CDR3 covers 16 residues. Germline V gene lookup returns CDR1 SGHTA and CDR2 FQGNSA. This CDR3 reads CASSPVAGQNNSPLHF. The CDR3 region has the DNA TGTGCCAGCAGCCCCGTGGCTGGACAGAATAATTCACCCCTCCACTTT.

The V gene is TRBV3-1 (or the pseudogene TRBV3-2), the J gene TRBJ2-5; 8 bases agree with TRBD2. In germline, CDR1 is LGHDT, CDR2 YNNKEL (reference sequence). V shed 3 bases, J shed 3 bases, and the junction held 6 bases outside the gene matches. This CDR3 comprises 15 residues. Written as DNA, the CDR3 is TGTGCCAGCAGCCATCATCAAGCGGGAGAAGAGACCCAGTACTTC. Protein: CASSHHQAGEETQYF.

CDR3 in amino acids: CASSATQGAGEQFF. CDR3 bases: TGTGCCAGCAGCGCGACCCAGGGGGCGGGGGAGCAGTTCTTC. This chain uses TRBV7-3 with TRBJ2-1; 8 nucleotides agree with TRBD1. The ends lost 5 bases at V and 10 bases at J; junction bases unmatched: 10. Germline-derived CDR1 and CDR2 are SGHTA and FQGTGA. This CDR3 contains 14 residues.

V gene TRBV7-2 combines with J gene TRBJ1-3; the D is unclear. Germline loops: CDR1 SGHTA, CDR2 FQGNSA. Trimming took off 3 bases at V and 5 bases at J, with 11 bases between the two ends. The CDR3 is made up of 14 amino acids. The CDR3: CASSFDGVRNTIYF. CDR3 bases: TGTGCCAGCAGCTTCGACGGGGTTCGAAACACCATATATTTT.